A single sample gave rise to the 7 T cell receptor beta chains below, sequenced in a study of long-term antiretroviral therapy in people with HIV. Researchers ran immunoSEQ v3.0 at survey level. TCRdb keeps only in-frame clones here, not all; method: immunoSEQ multiplex PCR. Of approximately 21,000 clones in the sample, under 90% were seen once. The sample in question was unsorted PBMCs, obtained at the start of antiretroviral therapy. All receptors derive from a man aged 45 to 65 with HIV.

The V call is TRBV29-1, the J call TRBJ1-2; D gene unclear. V was trimmed by 4 bases and J by 0 bases, leaving 12 bases between them. The V gene's germline CDR1 is SQVTM and CDR2 ANQGSEA. The CDR3 consists of 14 residues. Written as DNA, the CDR3 is TGCAGCGTTGGCTTGGTAACTTCTAACTATGGCTACACCTTC. Translating it yields CSVGLVTSNYGYTF. Combining the CDR3 with reference TRBV29-1 and TRBJ1-2 gives the whole variable domain SAVISQKPSRDICQRGTSLTIQCQVDSQVTMMFWYRQQPGQSLTLIATANQGSEATYESGFVIDKFPISRPNLTFSTLTVSNMSPEDSSIYLCSVGLVTSNYGYTFGSGTRLTVV.

This clone was seen once. J is TRBJ1-5 and V is TRBV6-1; D gene uncertain. CDR1 and CDR2 from the germline V gene are MNHNS and SASEGT. Trimming took 2 bases from V and 2 from J, leaving 7 bases between them. The CDR3 is 14 amino acids. The chain's CDR3 is CASSELVGNQPQHF. Written as DNA, the CDR3 is TGTGCCAGCAGTGAACTTGTAGGCAATCAGCCCCAGCATTTT.

This clone was counted once. J is TRBJ2-1 and V is TRBV27; 10 bases line up with TRBD2. Germline CDR1 is MNHEY and CDR2 is SMNVEV (reference sequence). The CDR3 is 14 residues long. V shed 6 bases, J shed 5 bases, and the junction held 4 bases outside the gene matches. The CDR3 DNA is TGTGCCAGCAGCCCGGGACTAGCGAACAATGAGCAGTTCTTC. Its translation is CASSPGLANNEQFF.

The chain carries TRBV18 and TRBJ2-7; D is unclear. Per germline, CDR1 KGHSH and CDR2 LQKENI. The V end was cut by 2 bases, the J end by 3 bases, with 5 bases between. The CDR3 covers 12 residues. The CDR3 DNA reads TGTGCCAGCTCACCAGTCGTCTACGAGCAGTACTTC. Protein: CASSPVVYEQYF.

This clone showed up just once. A junction end diverges from the germline sequence, so it may reflect a read error. The V and J genes are TRBV10-1 and TRBJ2-7; 9 bases fit TRBD2. Germline-derived CDR1 and CDR2 are WNHNN and SYGVQD (reference sequence). The CDR3 totals 14 residues. The CDR3 DNA follows: TGCGCCAGCAGCGAGACTAGCGGCTCCCACGAGCAGTACTTC. It codes for CASSETSGSHEQYF.

The chain uses TRBV28 and TRBJ1-4; D is unclear. There are 14 residues in the CDR3. Per the germline V gene, CDR1 is MDHEN and CDR2 is SYDVKM. Trimming removed 6 bases at V and 8 bases at J, with 16 bases between. CDR3 bases: TGTGCCAGCAGGCGGACTCCTGAGGGCGAAAAACTGTTTTTT. The encoded protein is CASRRTPEGEKLFF.

In its sample, this clone was seen once. V gene TRBV19 combines with J gene TRBJ2-7; the D gene is possibly TRBD2 (6 bases). Germline assignment: CDR1 LNHDA and CDR2 SQIVND (reference sequence). The CDR3 spans 15 residues. V was trimmed by 3 bases and J by 1 base, leaving 13 bases between them. CDR3 protein: CASSIASGSSYEQYF. The CDR3 bases are TGTGCCAGTAGTATCGCCTCCGGGAGTTCCTACGAGCAGTACTTC.